Sequencing of this T cell receptor (beta chain) was carried out in a study of shared clonotypes between healthy human individuals (dated by TCRdb to the early 2020s). Background for the entire study: Three men and two women, aged 18 to 49 years, made up the cohort. Blood TCR repertoires of a handful of healthy adults were deeply sequenced to estimate repertoire size and the extent of clonotype sharing between individuals. Libraries were prepared and TCR repertoires were sequenced by different laboratories using diverse techniques, in order to increase sequencing depth and limit assay-specific biases. Leukapheresis yielded between about 0.94 and 9.5 billion PBMCs per donor.

The paper as a whole reports these results and caveats: Sampling was restricted to blood, and TCR repertoires in tissues likely differ from the TCR repertoires found in blood. The genetic and exposure-history diversity represented was limited by the small number of donors. Pairwise subsampling led to the expectation that sequencing depth would affect the degree of clonotype sharing among donors.

Using the deep immunoSEQ assay, TCR CDR3 regions were amplified from genomic DNA by multiplex PCR. Extracted genomic DNA from each cell subset was spread evenly across all wells of several immunoSEQ 96-well plates, with each plate serving as a replicate. For unsorted PBMC, approximately 290 ng of genomic DNA, equivalent to around 30,000 T cell genomes, went into each replicate PCR. Unsorted PBMC genomic DNA was sequenced across ten immunoSEQ deep assay plates. The purified libraries were quantified using a Qubit 3.0 fluorometer, sized with a Bioanalyzer 2100, and then quantified again using the KAPA Library Quantification kit. Every immunoSEQ 96-well plate was sequenced on a dedicated single-read 150-cycle Illumina NextSeq 550 flow cell. As for the original processing: Because only junctional sequences without quality scores were contained in the immunoSEQ output, filtering matching that applied to full-length reads could not be performed. Sequences were annotated with PyIR, a Python wrapper for IgBLAST v1.9, using IMGT germline references to assign V/J genes and CDR3. Reads were removed for weak V/J assignments (E-value above 1e-6), missing CDR3, stop codons, out-of-frame junctions, or ambiguous translated residues. V3J clonotypes were defined by identical inferred V gene, J gene, and CDR3 amino acid sequence. Percentage overlap between repertoires was computed as shared unique clonotypes divided by the size of the smaller repertoire. Richness of each repertoire was evaluated using RTK rarefaction, the Chao1 estimator, and Recon v2.1 estimates of unobserved clonotypes. What TCRdb holds here is the immuneACCESS table cut down to in-frame rearrangements. Part of the clones is not present; checked against another copy, under half of the missing clones reflect an unresolved V gene, and the others are unexplained. V and J calls and clone size are given by that table; D and trimming were obtained from the DNA. The sample includes about 450,000 clones, with approximately 79% observed a single time. The top ten hold approximately 12% of the sample.

The donors were healthy, HIV-negative adults who had no recently reported acute infections or vaccinations. Every donor was a Caucasian adult residing in Nashville, Tennessee, USA. In the unsorted samples, some 100 million PBMCs were counted, and genomic DNA was extracted using the QIAamp DNA Blood Mini kit. Blood was collected by leukapheresis, and PBMCs were isolated by Ficoll-Histopaque density gradient centrifugation and then cryopreserved in liquid nitrogen vapor phase. Note on this clone: Its antigen specificity is not known. No much larger clonotype is one base removed from it; base qualities were not supplied.

CDR1 is given as SNHLY and CDR2 as FYNNEI, both from the germline V gene. Taken from cysteine to phenylalanine, the CDR3 has 15 residues. Left in the record is the CDR3 DNA by itself, 45 bases read in frame from the first base. Germline trimming amounts to 5 bases on V and 7 bases on J, with 9 as the count of junction bases outside the gene matches. Sequencing was performed on PBMCs. The chain links TRBV2 with TRBJ2-1; 9 central nucleotides agree with TRBD2. This clonotype was obtained from a woman in her thirties or forties in good health. Some clones in this sample may be carry-over from other donors' samples. CDR3 loop: CASSRSSGGGNEQFF. The nucleotide sequence is TGTGCCAGCAGTCGGAGTAGCGGGGGCGGGAATGAGCAGTTCTTC.